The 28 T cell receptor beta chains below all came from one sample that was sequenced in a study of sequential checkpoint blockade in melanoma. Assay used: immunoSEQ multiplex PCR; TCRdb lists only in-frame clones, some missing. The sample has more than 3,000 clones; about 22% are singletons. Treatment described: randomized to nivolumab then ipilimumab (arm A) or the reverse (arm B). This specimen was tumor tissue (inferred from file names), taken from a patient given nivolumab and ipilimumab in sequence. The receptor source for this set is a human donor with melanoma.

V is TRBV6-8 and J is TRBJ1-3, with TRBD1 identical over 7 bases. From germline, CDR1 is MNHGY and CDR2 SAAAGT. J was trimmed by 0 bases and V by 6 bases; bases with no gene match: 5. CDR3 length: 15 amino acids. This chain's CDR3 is CASRPGQSSGNTIYF. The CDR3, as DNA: TGTGCCAGCAGACCGGGACAGAGCTCTGGAAACACCATATATTTT.

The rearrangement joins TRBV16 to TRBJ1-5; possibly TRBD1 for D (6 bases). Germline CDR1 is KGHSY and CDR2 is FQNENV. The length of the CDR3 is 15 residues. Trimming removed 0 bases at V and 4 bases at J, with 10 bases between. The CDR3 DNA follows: TGTGCCAGCAGCCAATCACGGGGGGCGAATCAGCCCCAGCATTTT. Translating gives CASSQSRGANQPQHF.

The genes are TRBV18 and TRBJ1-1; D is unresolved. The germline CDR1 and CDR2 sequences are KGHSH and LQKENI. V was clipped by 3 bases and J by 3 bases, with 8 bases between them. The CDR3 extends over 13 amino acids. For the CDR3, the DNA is TGTGCCAGCTCACCGGGAATGGACACTGAAGCTTTCTTT. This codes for CASSPGMDTEAFF.

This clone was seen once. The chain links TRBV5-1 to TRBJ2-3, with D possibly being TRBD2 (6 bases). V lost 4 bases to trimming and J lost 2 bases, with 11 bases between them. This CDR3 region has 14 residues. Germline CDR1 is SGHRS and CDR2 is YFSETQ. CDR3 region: CASSLGGYTDTQYF. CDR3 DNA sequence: TGCGCCAGCAGCCTGGGAGGATACACAGATACGCAGTATTTT.

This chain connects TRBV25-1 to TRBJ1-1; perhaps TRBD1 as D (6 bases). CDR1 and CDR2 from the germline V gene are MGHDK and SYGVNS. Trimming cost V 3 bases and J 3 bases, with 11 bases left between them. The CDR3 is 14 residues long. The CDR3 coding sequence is TGTGCCAGCAGTGACGGGGGCGTGGACACTGAAGCTTTCTTT. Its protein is CASSDGGVDTEAFF.

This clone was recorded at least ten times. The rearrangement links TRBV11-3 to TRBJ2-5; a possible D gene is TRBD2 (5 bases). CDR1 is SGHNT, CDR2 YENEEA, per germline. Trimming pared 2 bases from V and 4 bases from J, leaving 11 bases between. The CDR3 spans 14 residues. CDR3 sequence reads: CASSLIGGRETQYF. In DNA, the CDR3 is TGTGCCAGCAGCTTAATTGGAGGTCGAGAGACCCAGTACTTC.

The CDR3 DNA is TGTGCCAGTAGTGTTTCGAGCACAGATACGCAGTATTTT. Encoded protein: CASSVSSTDTQYF. The chain has TRBV19 and TRBJ2-3; unclear D gene. The germline V gene encodes CDR1 LNHDA and CDR2 SQIVND (reference sequence). The CDR3 contains 13 residues. V was clipped by 5 bases and J by 0 bases, with 6 bases between them.

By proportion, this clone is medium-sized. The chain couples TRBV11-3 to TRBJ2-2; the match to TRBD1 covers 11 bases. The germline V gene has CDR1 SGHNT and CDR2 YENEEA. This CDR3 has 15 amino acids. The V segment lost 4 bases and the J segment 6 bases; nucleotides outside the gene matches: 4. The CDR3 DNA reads TGTGCCAGCAGCTCCGGGACAGGGGGGCCCGGGGAGCTGTTTTTT. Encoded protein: CASSSGTGGPGELFF.

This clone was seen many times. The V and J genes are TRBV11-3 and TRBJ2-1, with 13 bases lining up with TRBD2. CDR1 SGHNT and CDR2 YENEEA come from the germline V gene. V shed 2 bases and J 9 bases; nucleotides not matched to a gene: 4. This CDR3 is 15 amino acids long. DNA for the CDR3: TGTGCCAGCAGCTTAACTAGCGGGGGGGCCGTTGAGCAGTTCTTC. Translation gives CASSLTSGGAVEQFF.

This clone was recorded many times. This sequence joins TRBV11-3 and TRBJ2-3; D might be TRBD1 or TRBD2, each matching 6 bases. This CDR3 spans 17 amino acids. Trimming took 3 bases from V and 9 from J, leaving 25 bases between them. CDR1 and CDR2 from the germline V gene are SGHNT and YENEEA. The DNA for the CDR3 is TGTGCCAGCAGCTTGGAGGTTAGAACAGGGAGCGCGGGGACGCAGTATTTT. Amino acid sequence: CASSLEVRTGSAGTQYF.

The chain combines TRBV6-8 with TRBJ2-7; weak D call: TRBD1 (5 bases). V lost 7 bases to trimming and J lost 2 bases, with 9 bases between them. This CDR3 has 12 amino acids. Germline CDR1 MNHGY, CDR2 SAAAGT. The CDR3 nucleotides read TGTGCCAGCACCCGGACAACCTACGAGCAGTACTTC. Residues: CASTRTTYEQYF.

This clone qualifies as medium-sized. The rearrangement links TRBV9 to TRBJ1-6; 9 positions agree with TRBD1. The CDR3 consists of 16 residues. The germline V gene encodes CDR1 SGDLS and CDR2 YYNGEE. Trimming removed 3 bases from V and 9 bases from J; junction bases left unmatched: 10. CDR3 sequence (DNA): TGTGCCAGCAGCGAACAGGGGGGACAGGGTATTTCACCCCTCCACTTT. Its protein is CASSEQGGQGISPLHF. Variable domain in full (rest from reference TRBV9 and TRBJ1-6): DSGVTQTPKHLITATGQRVTLRCSPRSGDLSVYWYQQSLDQGLQFLIQYYNGEERAKGNILERFSAQQFPDLHSELNLSSLELGDSALYFCASSEQGGQGISPLHFGNGTRLTVT.

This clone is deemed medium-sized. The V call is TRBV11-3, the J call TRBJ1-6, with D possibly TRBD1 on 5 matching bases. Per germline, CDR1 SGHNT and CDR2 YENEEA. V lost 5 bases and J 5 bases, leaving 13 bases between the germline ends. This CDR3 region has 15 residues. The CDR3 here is CASSRGRGDNSPLHF. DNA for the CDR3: TGTGCCAGCAGCCGGGGGAGGGGAGATAATTCACCCCTCCACTTT.

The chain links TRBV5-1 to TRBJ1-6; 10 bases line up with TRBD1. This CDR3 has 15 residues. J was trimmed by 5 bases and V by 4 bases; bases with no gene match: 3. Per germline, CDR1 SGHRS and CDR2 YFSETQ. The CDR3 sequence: CASSRQGANNSPLHF. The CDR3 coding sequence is TGCGCCAGCAGCCGACAGGGGGCAAATAATTCACCCCTCCACTTT.

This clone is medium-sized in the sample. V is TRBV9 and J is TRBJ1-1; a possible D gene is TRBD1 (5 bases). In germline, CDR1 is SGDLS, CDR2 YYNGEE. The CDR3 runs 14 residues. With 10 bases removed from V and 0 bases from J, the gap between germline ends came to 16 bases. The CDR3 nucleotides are TGTGCCGGGTGGGACGGACCCATGAACACTGAAGCTTTCTTT. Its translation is CAGWDGPMNTEAFF. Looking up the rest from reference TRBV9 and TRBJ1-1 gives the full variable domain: DSGVTQTPKHLITATGQRVTLRCSPRSGDLSVYWYQQSLDQGLQFLIQYYNGEERAKGNILERFSAQQFPDLHSELNLSSLELGDSALYFCAGWDGPMNTEAFFGQGTRLTVV.

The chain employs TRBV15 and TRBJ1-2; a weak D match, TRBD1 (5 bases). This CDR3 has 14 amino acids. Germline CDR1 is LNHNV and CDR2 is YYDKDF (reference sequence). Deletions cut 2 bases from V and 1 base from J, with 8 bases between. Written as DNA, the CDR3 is TGTGCCACCAGCAGACAGGGCTTTAACTATGGCTACACCTTC. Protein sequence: CATSRQGFNYGYTF.

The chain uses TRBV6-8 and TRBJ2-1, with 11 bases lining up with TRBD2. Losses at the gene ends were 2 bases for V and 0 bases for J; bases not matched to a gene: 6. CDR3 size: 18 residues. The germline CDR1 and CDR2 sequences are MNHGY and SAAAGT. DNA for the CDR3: TGTGCCAGCAGTTACGATCTAGCGGGGGGCACCTCCTACAATGAGCAGTTCTTC. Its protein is CASSYDLAGGTSYNEQFF.

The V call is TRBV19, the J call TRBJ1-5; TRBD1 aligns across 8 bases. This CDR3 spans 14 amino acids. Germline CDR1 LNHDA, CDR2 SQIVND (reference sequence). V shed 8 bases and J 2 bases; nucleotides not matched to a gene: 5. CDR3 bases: TGTGCCAGTCCCACAGGGGGATGCAATCAGCCCCAGCATTTT. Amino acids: CASPTGGCNQPQHF.

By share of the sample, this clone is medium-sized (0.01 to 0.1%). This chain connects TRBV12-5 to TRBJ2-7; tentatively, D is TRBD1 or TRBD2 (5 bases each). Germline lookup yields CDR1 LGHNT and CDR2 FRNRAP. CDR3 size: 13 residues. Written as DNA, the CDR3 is TGTGCCAGCACCTTGGGTGAGGGGTCCGAGCAGTACTTC. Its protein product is CASTLGEGSEQYF.

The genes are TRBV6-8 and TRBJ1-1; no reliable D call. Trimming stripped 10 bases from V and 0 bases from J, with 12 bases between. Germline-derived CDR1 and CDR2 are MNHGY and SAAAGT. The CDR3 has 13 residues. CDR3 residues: CATSAILNTEAFF. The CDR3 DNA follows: TGTGCCACCTCTGCCATTTTGAACACTGAAGCTTTCTTT.

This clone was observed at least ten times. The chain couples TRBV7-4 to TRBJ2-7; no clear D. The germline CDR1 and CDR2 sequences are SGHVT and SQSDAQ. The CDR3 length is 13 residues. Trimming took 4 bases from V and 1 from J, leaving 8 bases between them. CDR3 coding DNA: TGTGCCAGCAGCTACCGGGCTTCCTACGAGCAGTACTTC. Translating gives CASSYRASYEQYF.

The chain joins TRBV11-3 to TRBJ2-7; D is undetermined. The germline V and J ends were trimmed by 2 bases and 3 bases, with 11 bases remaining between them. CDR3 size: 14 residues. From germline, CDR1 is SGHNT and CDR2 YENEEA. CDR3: CASSLNFFSYEQYF. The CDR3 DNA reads TGTGCCAGCAGCTTAAATTTTTTCAGCTACGAGCAGTACTTC.

CDR3 sequence (DNA): TGTGCCAGCAGGGAAGAGTGGTCCTCCTACGAGCAGTACTTC. It yields the protein CASREEWSSYEQYF. The chain combines TRBV9 with TRBJ2-7, with D unresolved. V was clipped by 5 bases and J by 0 bases, with 12 bases between them. The length of the CDR3 is 14 residues. Germline values: CDR1 SGDLS, CDR2 YYNGEE.

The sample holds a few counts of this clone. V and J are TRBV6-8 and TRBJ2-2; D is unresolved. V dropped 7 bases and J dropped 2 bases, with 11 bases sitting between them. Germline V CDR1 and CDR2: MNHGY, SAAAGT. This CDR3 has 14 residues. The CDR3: CASISGYNTGELFF. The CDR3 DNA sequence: TGTGCCAGCATTTCAGGTTACAACACCGGGGAGCTGTTTTTT.

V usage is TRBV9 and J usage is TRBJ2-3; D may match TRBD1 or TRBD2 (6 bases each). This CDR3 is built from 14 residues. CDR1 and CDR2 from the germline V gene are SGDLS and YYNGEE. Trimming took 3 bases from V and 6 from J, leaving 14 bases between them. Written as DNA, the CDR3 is TGTGCCAGCAGCGCGTCTATAGGGGGGGATACGCAGTATTTT. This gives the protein CASSASIGGDTQYF.

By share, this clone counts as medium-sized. CDR3 nucleotides: TGTGCCAGCAGCTCCCGGACCAGAATCGAGACCCAGTACTTC. Translating it yields CASSSRTRIETQYF. The genes are TRBV11-3 and TRBJ2-5; D is unclear. This CDR3 contains 14 residues. Germline assignment: CDR1 SGHNT and CDR2 YENEEA. V was trimmed by 4 bases and J by 5 bases, leaving 14 bases between them.

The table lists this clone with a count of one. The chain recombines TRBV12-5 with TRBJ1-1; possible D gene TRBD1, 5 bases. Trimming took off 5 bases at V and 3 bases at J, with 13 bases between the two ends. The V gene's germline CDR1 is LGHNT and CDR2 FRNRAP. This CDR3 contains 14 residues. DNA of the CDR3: TGTGCTAGTGGTCCCGGGGGGAGCTACACTGAAGCTTTCTTT. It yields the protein CASGPGGSYTEAFF.

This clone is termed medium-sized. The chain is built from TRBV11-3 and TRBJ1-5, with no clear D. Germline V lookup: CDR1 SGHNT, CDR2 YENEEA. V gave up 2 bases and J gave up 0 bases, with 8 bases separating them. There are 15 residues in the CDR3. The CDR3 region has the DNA TGTGCCAGCAGCTTATTACCCTTTAGCAATCAGCCCCAGCATTTT. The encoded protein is CASSLLPFSNQPQHF.